This T cell receptor (beta chain) derives from a study of glioma-infiltrating T cells. This clonotype was recorded a few times. Using RNA template, CDR3s of TCR alpha and beta were amplified with iRepertoire arm-PCR. One entry per CDR3 protein, called by TCRdb with MiXCR from the multiplex PCR reads. The sample has 160,000 or so distinct CDR3 sequences; around 42% are singletons. This CDR3 comprises 15 residues. The germline V gene has CDR1 SEHNR and CDR2 FQNEAQ (reference sequence). V shed 1 base and J shed 6 bases, with 13 bases lying between them. Sequenced input: glioma tissue, nonneoplastic brain tissue, or PBMCs (not recorded which). The receptor comes from a human donor with low-grade glioma or glioblastoma, undergoing nonglioma brain surgery, or in good health (not recorded which). The chain carries TRBV7-9 and TRBJ2-4; TRBD2 might be the D (6 bases). This CDR3 reads CASSLVRGSANIQYF. The DNA for the CDR3 is TGTGCCAGCAGCTTAGTCCGGGGGTCGGCAAACATTCAGTACTTC.